The T cell receptor (beta chain) under discussion was sequenced for a study of blood T cell repertoires in COVID-19. Profiled with immunoSEQ multiplex PCR; TCRdb holds only in-frame clones, not every one. The sample lists about 190,000 clones; about 88% were seen once. Germline CDR1 SGHNT, CDR2 YENEEA. V lost 5 bases to trimming and J lost 8 bases, with 15 bases between them. The CDR3 runs 14 residues. Sample: PBMCs or T cells enriched from blood (not recorded which). The receptor comes from a woman aged 40 to 49 in a cohort exposed to, infected with or recovered from COVID-19 (not recorded which). This chain links TRBV11-3 with TRBJ2-2; D may be TRBD2 (5 bases). The CDR3 spells CASSRTHEEGELFF. The CDR3 DNA follows: TGTGCCAGCAGCCGGACTCATGAGGAGGGGGAGCTGTTTTTT.